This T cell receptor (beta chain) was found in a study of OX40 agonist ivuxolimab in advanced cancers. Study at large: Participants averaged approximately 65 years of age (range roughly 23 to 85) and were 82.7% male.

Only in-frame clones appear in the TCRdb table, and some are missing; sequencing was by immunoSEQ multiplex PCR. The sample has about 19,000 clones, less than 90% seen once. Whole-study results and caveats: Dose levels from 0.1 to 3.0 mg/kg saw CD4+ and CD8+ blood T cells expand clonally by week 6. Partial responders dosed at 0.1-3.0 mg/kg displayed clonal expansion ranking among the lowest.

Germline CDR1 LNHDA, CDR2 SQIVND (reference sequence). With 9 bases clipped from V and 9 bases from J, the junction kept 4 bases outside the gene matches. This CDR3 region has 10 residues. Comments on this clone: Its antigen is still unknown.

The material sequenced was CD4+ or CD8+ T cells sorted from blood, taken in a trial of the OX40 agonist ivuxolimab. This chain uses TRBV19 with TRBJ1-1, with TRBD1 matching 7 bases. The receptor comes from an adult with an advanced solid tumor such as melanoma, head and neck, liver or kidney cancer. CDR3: CASRGGQAFF. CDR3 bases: TGTGCCAGCAGGGGGGGACAAGCTTTCTTT.